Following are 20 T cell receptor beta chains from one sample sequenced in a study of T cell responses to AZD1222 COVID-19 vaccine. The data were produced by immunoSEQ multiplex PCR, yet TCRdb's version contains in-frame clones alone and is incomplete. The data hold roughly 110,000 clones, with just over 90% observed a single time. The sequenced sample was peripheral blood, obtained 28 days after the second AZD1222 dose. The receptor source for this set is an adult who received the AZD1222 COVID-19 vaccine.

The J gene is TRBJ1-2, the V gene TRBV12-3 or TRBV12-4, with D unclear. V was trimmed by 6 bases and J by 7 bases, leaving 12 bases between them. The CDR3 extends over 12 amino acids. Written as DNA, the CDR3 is TGTGCCAGCAGCTACAAAGGGCTTGGCTACACCTTC. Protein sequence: CASSYKGLGYTF.

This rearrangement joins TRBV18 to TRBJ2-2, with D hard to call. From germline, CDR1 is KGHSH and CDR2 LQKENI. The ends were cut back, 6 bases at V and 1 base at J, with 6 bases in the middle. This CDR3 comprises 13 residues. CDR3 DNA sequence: TGTGCCAGCTCCCCCGGGAACACCGGGGAGCTGTTTTTT. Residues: CASSPGNTGELFF.

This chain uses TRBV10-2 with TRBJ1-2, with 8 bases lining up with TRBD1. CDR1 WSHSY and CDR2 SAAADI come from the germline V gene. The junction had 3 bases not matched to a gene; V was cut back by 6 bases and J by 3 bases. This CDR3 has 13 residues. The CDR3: CASSVTGDYGYTF. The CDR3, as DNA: TGCGCCAGCAGCGTGACAGGGGACTATGGCTACACCTTC.

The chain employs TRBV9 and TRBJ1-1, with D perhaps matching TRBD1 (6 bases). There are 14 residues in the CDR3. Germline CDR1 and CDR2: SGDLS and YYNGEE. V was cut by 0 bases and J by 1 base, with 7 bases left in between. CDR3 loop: CASSVAGANTEAFF. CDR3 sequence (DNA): TGTGCCAGCAGCGTAGCAGGGGCGAACACTGAAGCTTTCTTT. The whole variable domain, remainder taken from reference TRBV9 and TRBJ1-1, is DSGVTQTPKHLITATGQRVTLRCSPRSGDLSVYWYQQSLDQGLQFLIQYYNGEERAKGNILERFSAQQFPDLHSELNLSSLELGDSALYFCASSVAGANTEAFFGQGTRLTVV.

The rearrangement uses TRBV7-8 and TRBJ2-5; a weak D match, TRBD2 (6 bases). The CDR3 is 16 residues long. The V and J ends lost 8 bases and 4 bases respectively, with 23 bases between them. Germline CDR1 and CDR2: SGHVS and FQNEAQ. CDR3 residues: CASGSAKTRGGETQYF. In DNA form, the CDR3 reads TGTGCCAGCGGATCCGCCAAGACTAGGGGTGGAGAGACCCAGTACTTC.

The DNA of the CDR3 is TGTGCCAGCAGCCCCTCTAAGGCCGGGGAGCTGTTTTTT. Translating gives CASSPSKAGELFF. This sequence joins TRBV11-2 and TRBJ2-2; D is undetermined. Germline lookup yields CDR1 SGHAT and CDR2 FQNNGV. This CDR3 contains 13 residues. V lost 5 bases and J 6 bases, leaving 10 bases between the germline ends. Complete variable domain (other parts from reference TRBV11-2 and TRBJ2-2): EAGVAQSPRYKIIEKRQSVAFWCNPISGHATLYWYQQILGQGPKLLIQFQNNGVVDDSQLPKDRFSAERLKGVDSTLKIQPAKLEDSAVYLCASSPSKAGELFFGEGSRLTVL.

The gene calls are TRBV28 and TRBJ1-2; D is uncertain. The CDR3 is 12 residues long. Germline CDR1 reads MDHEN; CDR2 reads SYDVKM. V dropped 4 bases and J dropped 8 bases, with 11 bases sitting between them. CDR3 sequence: CASSSMRKGYTF. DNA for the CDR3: TGTGCCAGCAGTTCGATGCGGAAGGGCTACACCTTC.

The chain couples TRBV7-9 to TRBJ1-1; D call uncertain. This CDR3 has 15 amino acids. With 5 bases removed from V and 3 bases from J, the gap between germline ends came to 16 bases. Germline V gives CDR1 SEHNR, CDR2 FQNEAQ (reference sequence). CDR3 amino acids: CASSPRTPDHTEAFF. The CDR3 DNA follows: TGTGCCAGCAGCCCCCGGACTCCGGACCACACTGAAGCTTTCTTT.

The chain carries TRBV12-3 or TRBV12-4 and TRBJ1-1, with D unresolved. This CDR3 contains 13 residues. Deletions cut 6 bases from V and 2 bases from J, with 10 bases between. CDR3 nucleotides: TGTGCCAGCAGCAGGACGGATAACACTGAAGCTTTCTTT. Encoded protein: CASSRTDNTEAFF.

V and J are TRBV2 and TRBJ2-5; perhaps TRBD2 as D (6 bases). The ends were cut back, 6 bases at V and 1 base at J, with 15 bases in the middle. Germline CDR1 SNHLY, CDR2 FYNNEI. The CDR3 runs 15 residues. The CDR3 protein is CASSYSGGPQETQYF. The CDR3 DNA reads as TGTGCCAGCAGCTATAGCGGAGGCCCCCAAGAGACCCAGTACTTC.

The CDR3 sequence: CASRPTSGRSGAGNEQFF. Here the CDR3 DNA reads TGTGCCAGCAGGCCGACTAGCGGGAGGTCCGGGGCGGGAAATGAGCAGTTCTTC. The chain recombines TRBV3-1 (or the pseudogene TRBV3-2) with TRBJ2-1, with 13 bases aligning to TRBD2. The CDR3 has 18 residues. CDR1 is LGHDT and CDR2 is YNNKEL in the germline V gene (reference sequence). Trimming took 6 bases from V and 7 from J; bases not matched to a gene: 15.

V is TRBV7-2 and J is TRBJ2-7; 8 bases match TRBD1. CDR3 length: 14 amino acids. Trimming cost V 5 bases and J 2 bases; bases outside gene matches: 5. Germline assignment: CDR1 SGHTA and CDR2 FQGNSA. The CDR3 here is CASSKTGVAYEQYF. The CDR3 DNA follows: TGTGCCAGCAGCAAGACAGGGGTCGCCTACGAGCAGTACTTC.

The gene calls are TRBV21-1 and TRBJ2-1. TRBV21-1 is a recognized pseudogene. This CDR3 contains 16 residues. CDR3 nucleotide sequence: TGTGCCAGCAGCAAAGAGGGGGGAGTGACCTACAATGAGCAGTTCTTC. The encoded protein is CASSKEGGVTYNEQFF.

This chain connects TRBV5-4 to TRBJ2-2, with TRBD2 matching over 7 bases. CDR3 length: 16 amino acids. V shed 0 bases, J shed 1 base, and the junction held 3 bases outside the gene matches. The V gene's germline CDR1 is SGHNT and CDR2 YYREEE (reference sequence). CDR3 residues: CASSLVGGRNTGELFF. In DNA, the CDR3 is TGTGCCAGCAGCTTGGTCGGGGGGAGGAACACCGGGGAGCTGTTTTTT.

CDR3 DNA: TGTGCCAGCAGTGTAAAGGGTGGCCGGGACTCGCAGTTCTTC. This encodes CASSVKGGRDSQFF. The V and J genes are TRBV2 and TRBJ2-1; D possibly corresponds to TRBD2 (6 bases). The CDR3 length is 14 residues. V gave up 4 bases and J gave up 12 bases, with 19 bases separating them. Germline V gene sequence: CDR1 SNHLY, CDR2 FYNNEI. Supplemented by reference TRBV2 and TRBJ2-1, the full variable domain reads EPEVTQTPSHQVTQMGQEVILRCVPISNHLYFYWYRQILGQKVEFLVSFYNNEISEKSEIFDDQFSVERPDGSNFTLKIRSTKLEDSAMYFCASSVKGGRDSQFFGPGTRLTVL.

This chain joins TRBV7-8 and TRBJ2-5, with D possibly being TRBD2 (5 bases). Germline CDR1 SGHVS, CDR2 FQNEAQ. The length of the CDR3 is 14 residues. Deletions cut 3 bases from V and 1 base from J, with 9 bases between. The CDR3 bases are TGTGCCAGCAGCTTTGGACTGGTCCAAGAGACCCAGTACTTC. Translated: CASSFGLVQETQYF.

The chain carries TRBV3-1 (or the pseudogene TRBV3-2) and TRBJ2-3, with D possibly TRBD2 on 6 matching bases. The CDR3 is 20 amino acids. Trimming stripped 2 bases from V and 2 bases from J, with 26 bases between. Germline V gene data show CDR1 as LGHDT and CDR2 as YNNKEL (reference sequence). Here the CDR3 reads CASSQTSPRTRIKDTDTQYF. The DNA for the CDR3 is TGTGCCAGCAGCCAAACTAGCCCTCGGACTCGGATCAAGGACACAGATACGCAGTATTTT.

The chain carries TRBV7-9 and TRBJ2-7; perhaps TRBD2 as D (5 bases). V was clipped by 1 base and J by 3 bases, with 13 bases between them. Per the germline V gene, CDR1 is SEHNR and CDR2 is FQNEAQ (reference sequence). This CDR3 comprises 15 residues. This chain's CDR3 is CASSLVPGLYYEQYF. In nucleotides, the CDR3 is TGTGCCAGCAGCTTAGTTCCCGGACTGTACTACGAGCAGTACTTC.

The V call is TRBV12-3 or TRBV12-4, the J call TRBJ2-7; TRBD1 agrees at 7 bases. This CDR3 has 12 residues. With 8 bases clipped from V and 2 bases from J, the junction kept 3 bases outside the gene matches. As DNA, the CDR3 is TGTGCCAGCCGGACAGGTCCCTACGAGCAGTACTTC. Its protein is CASRTGPYEQYF.

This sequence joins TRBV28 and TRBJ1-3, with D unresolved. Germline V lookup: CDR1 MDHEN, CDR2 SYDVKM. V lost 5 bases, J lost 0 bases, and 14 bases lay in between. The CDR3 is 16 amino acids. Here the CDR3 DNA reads TGTGCCAGCAGTCTCCAGACCGAGAGCTCTGGAAACACCATATATTTT. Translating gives CASSLQTESSGNTIYF.